The 5 T cell receptor beta chains given below trace back to one sample, sequenced in a study of blood T cell repertoires in COVID-19. Clones were sequenced by immunoSEQ multiplex PCR, and TCRdb holds only the in-frame ones, with some missing. The sample has about 270,000 clones, around 86% seen once. The material sequenced was peripheral blood. The receptors derive from a woman aged 60-75 years with active or convalescent COVID-19.

The chain uses TRBV10-3 and TRBJ1-2; 7 bases fit TRBD1. This CDR3 is 13 amino acids long. After removal of 8 bases from V and 2 bases from J, the junction contained 5 bases not matched to a gene. The germline gives CDR1 ENHRY, CDR2 SYGVKD. The CDR3 is CAIPGTANYGYTF. DNA for the CDR3: TGTGCCATCCCGGGGACAGCGAACTATGGCTACACCTTC.

V gene TRBV3-1 (or the pseudogene TRBV3-2) combines with J gene TRBJ2-1; the match to TRBD1 covers 7 bases. The CDR3 contains 17 residues. V lost 5 bases and J lost 5; bases outside the gene matches: 15. Per germline, CDR1 LGHDT and CDR2 YNNKEL (reference sequence). DNA for the CDR3: TGTGCCAGCAGCTCCGACAGGGCAACCCACAACAACAATGAGCAGTTCTTC. Its protein product is CASSSDRATHNNNEQFF.

The J gene is TRBJ1-2, the V gene TRBV24-1, with D perhaps TRBD1 (5 bases). V was shortened by 2 bases and J by 5 bases, with 11 bases between the two germline ends. This CDR3 has 14 amino acids. Germline loops: CDR1 KGHDR, CDR2 SFDVKD. The CDR3 DNA reads TGTGCCACCAGTGATTCTACAGGCACATATGGCTACACCTTC. Its protein is CATSDSTGTYGYTF.

The table lists this clone with a few counts. The rearrangement uses TRBV29-1 and TRBJ2-2; no firm D call. The V gene lost 5 bases and the J gene lost 1 base, with 5 bases spanning the gap. In germline, CDR1 is SQVTM, CDR2 ANQGSEA. The CDR3 length is 12 residues. In DNA, the CDR3 is TGCAGCGTTTCAGGGAACACCGGGGAGCTGTTTTTT. Translated: CSVSGNTGELFF.

The chain is built from TRBV6-1 and TRBJ1-2; 7 positions match TRBD1. The CDR3 totals 14 residues. With 1 base clipped from V and 6 bases from J, the junction kept 5 bases outside the gene matches. Germline values: CDR1 MNHNS, CDR2 SASEGT. The chain's CDR3 is CASSEGDREDGYTF. CDR3 bases: TGTGCCAGCAGTGAAGGTGACAGGGAAGATGGCTACACCTTC.